The clone carrying this TCR beta chain was found a few times. This sample is part of a study of PD-1 blockade in classical Hodgkin lymphoma. Repertoires were generated with immunoSEQ multiplex PCR, while TCRdb's copy carries only in-frame clones and drops some. Here the sample spans around 24,000 clones, 67% being singletons. The CDR3 spans 16 residues. Germline V gives CDR1 MNHNS, CDR2 SASEGT. The V gene lost 2 bases and the J gene lost 5 bases, with 18 bases spanning the gap. Every patient had relapsed following autologous stem cell transplantation, and cohorts differed in brentuximab vedotin exposure.

The chain employs TRBV6-1 and TRBJ1-1; D ambiguous. The receptor comes from a human donor with classical Hodgkin lymphoma. The sequencing used peripheral blood mononuclear cells (PBMCs), collected before the second cycle of nivolumab. CDR3: CASSERQEIPKTEAFF. The CDR3, as DNA: TGTGCCAGCAGTGAAAGGCAGGAGATTCCGAAGACTGAAGCTTTCTTT.